Listed below are T cell receptor beta chains from one sample, sequenced in a study of blood T cells in healthy people across ages. TCRdb re-called the 5' RACE reads with MiXCR, one entry per CDR3 protein. The sample shows roughly 1,500,000 distinct CDR3 sequences, 34% of them seen only once. Sequenced sample: blood. All receptors derive from a woman aged 30 to 39 in good health. Each CDR3 is given with its conserved first and last residue.

V gene | CDR3 protein
TRBV5-8 | CASSTRTGFGNYGYTF
TRBV5-1 | CASSLQRGGSYEQYF
TRBV7-6 | CASSRDRVLYEQYF
TRBV6-1 | CASSEAPDDIQPQHF
TRBV30 | CAWSEPFRDRVRGYTF
TRBV29-1 | CSVGGQSTDTQYF
TRBV5-1 | CASSLVTSGRRGVRDEQFF
TRBV5-1 | CASSLEVGGFDEQFF
TRBV7-9 | CASSPVGQAGEQYF
TRBV27 | CASSSAGGGEYEQYF
TRBV29-1 | CSARGGDNEKLFF
TRBV18 | CASSPRGLVRDEQFF